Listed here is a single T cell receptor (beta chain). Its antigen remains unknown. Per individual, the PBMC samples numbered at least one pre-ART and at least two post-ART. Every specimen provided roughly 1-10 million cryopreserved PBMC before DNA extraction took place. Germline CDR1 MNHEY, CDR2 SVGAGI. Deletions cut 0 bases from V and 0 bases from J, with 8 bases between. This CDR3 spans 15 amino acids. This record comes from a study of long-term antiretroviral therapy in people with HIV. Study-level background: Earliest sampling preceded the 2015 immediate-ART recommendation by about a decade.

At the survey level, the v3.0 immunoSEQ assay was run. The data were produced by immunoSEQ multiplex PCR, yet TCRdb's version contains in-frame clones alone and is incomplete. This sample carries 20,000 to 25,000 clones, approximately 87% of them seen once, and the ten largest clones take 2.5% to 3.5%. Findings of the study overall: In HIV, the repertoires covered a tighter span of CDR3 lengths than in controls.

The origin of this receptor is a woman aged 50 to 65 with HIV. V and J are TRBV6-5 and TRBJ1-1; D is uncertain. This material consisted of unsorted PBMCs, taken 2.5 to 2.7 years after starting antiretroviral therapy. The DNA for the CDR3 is TGTGCCAGCAGTTACTCGACCAGTCTGAACACTGAAGCTTTCTTT. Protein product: CASSYSTSLNTEAFF.